Reported below is one T cell receptor beta chain. This sample stems from a study of memory CD4+ T cells and cytomegalovirus serostatus. Single viable CD3+CD4+CD8-CD45RO+ cells were sorted as the memory CD4+ T cells. CMV serostatus came from serum IgG against pp150, pp28, p38, p52. Sequencing was performed with immunoSEQ multiplex PCR; in TCRdb, only in-frame clones are kept and a portion is missing. Among 50,000 to 75,000 clones listed, around 86% were seen once. Germline lookup yields CDR1 LNHNV and CDR2 YYDKDF (reference sequence). The germline V and J ends were trimmed by 4 bases and 3 bases, with 14 bases remaining between them. This CDR3 spans 15 amino acids.

The receptor was isolated from an adult in good health and CMV-seronegative. The chain uses TRBV15 and TRBJ2-3; the D call may be TRBD1 or TRBD2 (5 bases each). Sample: memory CD4+ T cells from blood. The CDR3 loop is CATSMGPGTTDTQYF. The CDR3 DNA follows: TGTGCCACCAGCATGGGTCCGGGGACGACAGATACGCAGTATTTT.